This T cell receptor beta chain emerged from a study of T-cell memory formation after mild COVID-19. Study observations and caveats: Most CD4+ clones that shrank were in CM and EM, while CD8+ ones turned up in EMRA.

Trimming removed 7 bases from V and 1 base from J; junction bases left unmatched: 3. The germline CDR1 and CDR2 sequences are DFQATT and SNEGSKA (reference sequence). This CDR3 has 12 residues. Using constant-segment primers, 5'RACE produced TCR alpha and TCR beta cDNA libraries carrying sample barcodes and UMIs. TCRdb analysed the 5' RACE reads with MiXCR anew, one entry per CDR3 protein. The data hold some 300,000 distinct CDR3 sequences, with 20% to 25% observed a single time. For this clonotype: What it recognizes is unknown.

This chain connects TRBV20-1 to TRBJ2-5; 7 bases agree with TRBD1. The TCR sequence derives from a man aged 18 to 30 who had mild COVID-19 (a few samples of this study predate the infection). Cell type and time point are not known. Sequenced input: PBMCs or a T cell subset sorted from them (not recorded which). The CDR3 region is CSVPGGQETQYF. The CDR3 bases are TGCAGTGTCCCAGGGGGCCAAGAGACCCAGTACTTC.